This entry features one T cell receptor beta chain sequence. These data are taken from a study of patients and donors after allogeneic stem cell transplantation. The CDR3 runs to 15 residues. Germline assignment: CDR1 MDHEN and CDR2 SYDVKM. Trimming shortened V by 4 bases and J by 6 bases, and 17 bases separated the two germline ends. Each CDR3 protein is one row after TCRdb ran MiXCR on the RT-PCR reads. Of approximately 200,000 distinct CDR3 sequences listed, 35% to 50% were seen once; the top ten hold about 35%. Sequencing used blood, either unsorted or a sorted T cell fraction (not recorded which). The TCR originated in a human donor who was either an allogeneic HSCT recipient or a stem cell or donor lymphocyte infusion donor (not recorded which). It is not recorded whose cells these are; they may come from a transplant donor. V and J are TRBV28 and TRBJ2-3, with a possible D match to TRBD2 (5 bases). The CDR3 bases are TGTGCCAGCAGTTCCCCGAGCGAGGGCCGGGATACGCAGTATTTT. It yields the protein CASSSPSEGRDTQYF. The variable domain in full, with the rest retrieved from reference TRBV28 and TRBJ2-3, is DVKVTQSSRYLVKRTGEKVFLECVQDMDHENMFWYRQDPGLGLRLIYFSYDVKMKEKGDIPEGYSVSREKKERFSLILESASTNQTSMYLCASSSPSEGRDTQYFGPGTRLTVL.